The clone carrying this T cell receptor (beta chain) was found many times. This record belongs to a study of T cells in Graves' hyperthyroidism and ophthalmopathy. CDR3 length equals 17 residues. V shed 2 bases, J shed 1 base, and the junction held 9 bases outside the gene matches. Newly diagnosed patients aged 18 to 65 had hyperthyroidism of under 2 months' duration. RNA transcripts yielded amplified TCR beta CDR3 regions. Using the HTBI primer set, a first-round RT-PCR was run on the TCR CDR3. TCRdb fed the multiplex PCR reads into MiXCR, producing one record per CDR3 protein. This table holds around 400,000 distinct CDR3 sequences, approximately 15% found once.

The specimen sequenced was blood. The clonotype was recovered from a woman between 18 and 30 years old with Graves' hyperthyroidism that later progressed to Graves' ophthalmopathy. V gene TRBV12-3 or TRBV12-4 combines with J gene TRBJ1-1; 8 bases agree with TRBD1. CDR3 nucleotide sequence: TGTGCCAGCAGTTTATTACTCCTAGGACAGGGGAACACTGAAGCTTTCTTT. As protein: CASSLLLLGQGNTEAFF.